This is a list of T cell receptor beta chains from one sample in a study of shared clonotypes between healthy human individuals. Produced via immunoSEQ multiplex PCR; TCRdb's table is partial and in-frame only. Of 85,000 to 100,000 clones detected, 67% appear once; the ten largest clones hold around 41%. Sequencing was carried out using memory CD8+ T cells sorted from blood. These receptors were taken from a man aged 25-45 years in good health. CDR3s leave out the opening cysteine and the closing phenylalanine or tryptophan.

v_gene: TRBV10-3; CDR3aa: AITIRETAPYEQY
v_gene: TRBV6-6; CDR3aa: ASSYHSMETQY
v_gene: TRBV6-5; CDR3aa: ASSPWVGYGYT
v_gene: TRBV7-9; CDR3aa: ASSARGLEFHEQY
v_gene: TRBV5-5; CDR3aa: ASSPWTSGSQETQY
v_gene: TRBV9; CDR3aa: ASGGGYNEQF
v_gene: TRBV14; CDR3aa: ASSQKAGGTYEQY
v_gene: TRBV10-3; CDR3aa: AISVDGASSYEQY
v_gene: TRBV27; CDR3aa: ASSFLGHLGGETQY
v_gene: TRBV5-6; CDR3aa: ASSWSSGELF
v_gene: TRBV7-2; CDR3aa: ASRRRGEVYTEAF
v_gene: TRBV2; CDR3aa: ASSEWTGNEQF
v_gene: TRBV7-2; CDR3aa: ASSLAKAGPVWDEQY
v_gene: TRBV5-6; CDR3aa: ASSFGWGRAYNEQF
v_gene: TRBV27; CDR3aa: ASSRTSGSRETQY
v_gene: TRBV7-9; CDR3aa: ASSWEDTEAF
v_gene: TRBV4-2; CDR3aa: ASSQETSVNYEQY
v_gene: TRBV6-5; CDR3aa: ASSYSLGLNQPQH
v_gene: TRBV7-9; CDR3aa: ASSLEGRGEQF
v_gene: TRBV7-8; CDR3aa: ASSLIGGSYNEQF
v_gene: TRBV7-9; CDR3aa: ASSLTGTGHGGEKLF
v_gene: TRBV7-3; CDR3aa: ASSLSGGSADTQY
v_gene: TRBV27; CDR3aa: ASSQGNKNIQY
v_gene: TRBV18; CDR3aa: ASSPWDRVLNEQY
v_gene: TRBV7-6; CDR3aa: ASSLGSGSSYEQY
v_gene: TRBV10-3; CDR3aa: AIRVDKEKNTEAF
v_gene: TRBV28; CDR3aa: ASSTTGEAQPQH
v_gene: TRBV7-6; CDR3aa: ASSFGPPQGNQPQH
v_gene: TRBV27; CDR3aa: ASSLKGQFYEQY
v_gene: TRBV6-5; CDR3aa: ASSPLSVGVYEQY
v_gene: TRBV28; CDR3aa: ASRATGGRMNTEAF
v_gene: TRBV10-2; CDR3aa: ASSVNREAVQPQH
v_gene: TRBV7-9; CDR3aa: ASSIVRGPDEKLF
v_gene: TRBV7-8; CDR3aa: ASSRAGELNYGYT
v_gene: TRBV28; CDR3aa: ASNWEGANYGYT
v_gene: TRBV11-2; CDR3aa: ASSSLPGGTSYEQY
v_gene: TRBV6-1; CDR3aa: ASSSSGSSYNEQF
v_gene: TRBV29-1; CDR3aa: SVLAGVRSYNEQF
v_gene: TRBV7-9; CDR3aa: ASSTPRTSGRAGGDTQY
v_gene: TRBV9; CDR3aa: ASSVEASPTGELF
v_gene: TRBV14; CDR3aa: ASSLVGGYSGNTIY
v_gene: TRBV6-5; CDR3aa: ASSYMGERGTDTQY
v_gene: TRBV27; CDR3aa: ASTGNGYEQY
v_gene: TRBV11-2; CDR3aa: ASSPGLAGYTSYNEQF
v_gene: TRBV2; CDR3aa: ASTSIGADPDTQY
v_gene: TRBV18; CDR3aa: ASSPNLDQSTSGANVLT
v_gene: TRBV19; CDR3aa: ASRQSLTNTGELF